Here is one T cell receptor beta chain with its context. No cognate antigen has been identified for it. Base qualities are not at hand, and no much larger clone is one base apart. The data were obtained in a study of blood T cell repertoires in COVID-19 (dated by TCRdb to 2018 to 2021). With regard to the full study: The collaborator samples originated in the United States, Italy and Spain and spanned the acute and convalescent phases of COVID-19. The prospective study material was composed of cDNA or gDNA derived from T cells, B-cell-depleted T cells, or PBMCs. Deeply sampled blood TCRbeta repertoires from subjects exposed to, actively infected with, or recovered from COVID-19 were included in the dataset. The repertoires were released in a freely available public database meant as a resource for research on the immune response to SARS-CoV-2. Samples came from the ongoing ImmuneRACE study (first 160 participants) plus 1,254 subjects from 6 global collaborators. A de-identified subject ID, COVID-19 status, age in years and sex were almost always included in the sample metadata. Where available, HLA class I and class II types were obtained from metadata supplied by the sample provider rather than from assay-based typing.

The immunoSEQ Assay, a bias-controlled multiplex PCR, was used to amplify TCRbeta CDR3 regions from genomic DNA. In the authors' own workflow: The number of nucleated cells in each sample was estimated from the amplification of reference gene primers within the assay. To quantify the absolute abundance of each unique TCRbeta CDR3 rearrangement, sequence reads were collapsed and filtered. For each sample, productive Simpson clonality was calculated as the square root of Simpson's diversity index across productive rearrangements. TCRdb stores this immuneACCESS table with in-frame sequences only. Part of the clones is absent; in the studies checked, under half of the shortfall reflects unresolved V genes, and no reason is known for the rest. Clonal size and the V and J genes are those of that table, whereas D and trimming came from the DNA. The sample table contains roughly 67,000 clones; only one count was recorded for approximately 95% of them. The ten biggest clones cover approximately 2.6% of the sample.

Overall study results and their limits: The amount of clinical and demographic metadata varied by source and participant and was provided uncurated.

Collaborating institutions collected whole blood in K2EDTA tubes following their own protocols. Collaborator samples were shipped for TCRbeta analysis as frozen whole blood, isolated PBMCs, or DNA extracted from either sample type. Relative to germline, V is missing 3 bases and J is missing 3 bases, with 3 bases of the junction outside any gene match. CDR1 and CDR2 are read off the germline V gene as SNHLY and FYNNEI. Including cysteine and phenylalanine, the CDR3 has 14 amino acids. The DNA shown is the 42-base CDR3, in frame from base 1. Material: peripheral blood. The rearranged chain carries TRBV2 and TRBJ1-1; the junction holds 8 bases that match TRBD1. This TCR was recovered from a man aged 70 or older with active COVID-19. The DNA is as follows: TGTGCCAGCAGTGATCGGGACAGGTACACTGAAGCTTTCTTT. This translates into CASSDRDRYTEAFF. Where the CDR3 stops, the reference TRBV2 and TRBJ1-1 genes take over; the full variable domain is EPEVTQTPSHQVTQMGQEVILRCVPISNHLYFYWYRQILGQKVEFLVSFYNNEISEKSEIFDDQFSVERPDGSNFTLKIRSTKLEDSAMYFCASSDRDRYTEAFFGQGTRLTVV.